This T cell receptor beta chain was captured in a study of T cell responses to AZD1222 COVID-19 vaccine. There are 15 residues in the CDR3. Per the germline V gene, CDR1 is SGHTA and CDR2 is FQGNSA. V was clipped by 5 bases and J by 2 bases, with 15 bases between them. The repertoire was sequenced with immunoSEQ multiplex PCR; TCRdb's copy has only in-frame clones and lacks some. The sample has roughly 200,000 clones, 90% to 95% seen once. The source was peripheral blood, collected 28 days after the second AZD1222 dose. The V gene is TRBV7-2, the J gene TRBJ2-5; D might be TRBD2 (5 bases). The sequence was collected from an adult who received the AZD1222 COVID-19 vaccine. The CDR3 bases are TGTGCCAGCAGCCGCGGGCGGGCGAGACAAGAGACCCAGTACTTC. It codes for CASSRGRARQETQYF.